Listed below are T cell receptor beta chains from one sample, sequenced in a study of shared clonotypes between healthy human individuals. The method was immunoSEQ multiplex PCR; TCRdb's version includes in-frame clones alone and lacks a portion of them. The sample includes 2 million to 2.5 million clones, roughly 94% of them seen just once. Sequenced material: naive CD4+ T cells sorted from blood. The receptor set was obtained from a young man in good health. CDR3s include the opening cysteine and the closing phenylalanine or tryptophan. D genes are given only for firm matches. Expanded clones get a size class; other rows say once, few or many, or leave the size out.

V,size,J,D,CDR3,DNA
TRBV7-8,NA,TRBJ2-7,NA,CASSLGASYEQYF,TGTGCCAGCAGCTTAGGAGCCTCCTACGAGCAGTACTTC
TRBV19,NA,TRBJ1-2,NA,CASTGSFGSYGYTF,TGTGCCAGTACCGGGTCATTCGGCAGCTATGGCTACACCTTC
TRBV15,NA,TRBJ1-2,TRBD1,CATSARDRENYGYTF,TGTGCCACCAGCGCCCGGGACAGGGAAAACTATGGCTACACCTTC
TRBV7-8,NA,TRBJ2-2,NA,CASSRSELNTGELFF,TGTGCCAGCAGCCGAAGTGAACTTAACACCGGGGAGCTGTTTTTT
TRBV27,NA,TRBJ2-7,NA,CASSLSIERAPYEQYF,TGTGCCAGCAGTTTATCGATCGAGCGGGCTCCCTACGAGCAGTACTTC
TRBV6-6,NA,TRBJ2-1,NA,CASSLGTNEQFF,TGTGCCAGCAGCCTAGGCACGAATGAGCAGTTCTTC
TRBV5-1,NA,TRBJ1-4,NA,CASSVQGRNEKLFF,TGCGCCAGCAGCGTACAGGGCAGGAATGAAAAACTGTTTTTT
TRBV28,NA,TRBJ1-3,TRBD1,CASSFTRGLGTIYF,TGTGCCAGCAGTTTTACCAGGGGGCTGGGCACCATATATTTT
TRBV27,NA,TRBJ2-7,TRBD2,CASSLLGGRGDEQYF,TGTGCCAGCAGTTTATTGGGCGGGAGAGGGGACGAGCAGTACTTC
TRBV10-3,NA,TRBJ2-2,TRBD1,CAISEPGQTGELFF,TGTGCCATCAGTGAGCCGGGACAGACCGGGGAGCTGTTTTTT
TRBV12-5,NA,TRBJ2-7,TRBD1,CASAWTGKGYEQYF,TGTGCTAGTGCCTGGACAGGAAAGGGCTACGAGCAGTACTTC
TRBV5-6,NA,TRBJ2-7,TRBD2,CASSPPGGAGGSYEQYF,TGTGCCAGCAGCCCCCCTGGGGGAGCGGGAGGCTCCTACGAGCAGTACTTC
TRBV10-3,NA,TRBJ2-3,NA,CAASGSTDTQYF,TGTGCCGCATCAGGGTCCACAGATACGCAGTATTTT
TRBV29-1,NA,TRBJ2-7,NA,CSVGQATYEQYF,TGCAGCGTTGGACAGGCAACCTACGAGCAGTACTTC
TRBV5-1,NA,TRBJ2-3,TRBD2,CASGRGSSGYTDTQYF,TGCGCCAGCGGGAGGGGTTCTAGCGGCTACACAGATACGCAGTATTTT
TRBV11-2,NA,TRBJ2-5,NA,CASSLGGKARETQYF,TGTGCCAGCAGCTTAGGTGGCAAGGCGCGTGAGACCCAGTACTTC
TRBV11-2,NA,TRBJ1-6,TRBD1,CASSSYRDRVERNTLHF,TGTGCCAGCAGCTCTTACCGGGACAGGGTCGAAAGGAACACCCTCCACTTT
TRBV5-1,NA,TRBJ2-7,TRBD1,CASSFTGTGGNYEQYF,TGCGCCAGCAGCTTTACCGGGACAGGGGGTAATTACGAGCAGTACTTC
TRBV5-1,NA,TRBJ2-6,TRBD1,CASSGTGTSGANVLTF,TGCGCCAGCAGCGGGACAGGGACCTCTGGGGCCAACGTCCTGACTTTC
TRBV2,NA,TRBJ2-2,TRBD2,CASGNRAGGTGELFF,TGTGCCAGCGGAAATCGAGCGGGAGGCACCGGGGAGCTGTTTTTT
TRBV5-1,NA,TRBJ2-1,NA,CASSLARRSYNEQFF,TGCGCCAGCAGCTTGGCCCGTAGGAGCTACAATGAGCAGTTCTTC
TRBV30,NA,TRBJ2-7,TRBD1,CAWSAGGSYEQYF,TGTGCCTGGAGCGCAGGGGGCTCCTACGAGCAGTACTTC
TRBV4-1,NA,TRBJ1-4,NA,CASSQIRGVVDEKLFF,TGCGCCAGCAGCCAGATAAGGGGGGTAGTAGATGAAAAACTGTTTTTT
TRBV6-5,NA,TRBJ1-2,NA,CASSQGPYYGYTF,TGTGCCAGCAGTCAGGGGCCTTACTATGGCTACACCTTC
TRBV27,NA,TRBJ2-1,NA,CASIGFNEQFF,TGTGCCAGCATAGGGTTCAATGAGCAGTTCTTC
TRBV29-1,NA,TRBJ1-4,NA,CSGGGRIGQNEKLFF,TGCAGCGGGGGGGGACGGATCGGGCAGAATGAAAAACTGTTTTTT
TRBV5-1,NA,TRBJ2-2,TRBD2,CASSSGTSTGELFF,TGCGCCAGCAGCTCCGGGACTAGCACCGGGGAGCTGTTTTTT
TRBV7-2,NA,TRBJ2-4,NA,CASSLDSRVQYF,TGTGCCAGCAGCTTGGACAGCCGGGTTCAGTACTTC
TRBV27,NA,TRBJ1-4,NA,CASSLGRLNEKLFF,TGTGCCAGCAGCCTCGGGCGGCTTAATGAAAAACTGTTTTTT
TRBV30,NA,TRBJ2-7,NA,CAWSGVTRRYEQYF,TGTGCCTGGAGTGGGGTGACTAGAAGGTACGAGCAGTACTTC
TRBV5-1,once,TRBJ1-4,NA,CASSPAGGHTEKLFF,TGCGCCAGCAGCCCGGCGGGGGGGCATACTGAGAAACTGTTTTTT
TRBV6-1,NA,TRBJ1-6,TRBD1,CASKQGGPNNSPLHF,TGTGCCAGCAAGCAAGGGGGCCCGAATAATTCACCCCTCCACTTT
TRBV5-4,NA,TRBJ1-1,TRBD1,CASLPQGLDTEAFF,TGTGCCAGTTTACCACAGGGGTTAGACACTGAAGCTTTCTTT
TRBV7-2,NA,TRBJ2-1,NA,CASSSGLKGNEQFF,TGTGCCAGCAGCTCGGGTCTGAAGGGCAATGAGCAGTTCTTC
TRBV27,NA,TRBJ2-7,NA,CASSLVPFSGVYEQYF,TGTGCCAGCAGTTTAGTCCCATTTTCAGGGGTCTACGAGCAGTACTTC
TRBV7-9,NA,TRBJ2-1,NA,CASQNGAGSYNEQFF,TGTGCCAGCCAAAACGGAGCTGGATCCTACAATGAGCAGTTCTTC
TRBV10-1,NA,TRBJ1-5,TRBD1,CASRGQGGNQPQHF,TGCGCCAGCAGGGGACAGGGAGGCAATCAGCCCCAGCATTTT
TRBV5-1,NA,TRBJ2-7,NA,CASSLGNWAYEQYF,TGCGCCAGCAGCTTAGGCAATTGGGCCTACGAGCAGTACTTC
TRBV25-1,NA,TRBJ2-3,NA,CASSAQEITDTQYF,TGTGCCAGCAGTGCCCAGGAGATCACAGATACGCAGTATTTT
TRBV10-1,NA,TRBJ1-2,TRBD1,CASSPDREHGYTF,TGCGCCAGCAGCCCGGACAGGGAACATGGCTACACCTTC
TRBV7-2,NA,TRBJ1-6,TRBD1,CASSSSTGISTYSNSPLHF,TGTGCCAGCAGCTCCTCGACAGGGATAAGCACCTATAGTAATTCACCCCTCCACTTT
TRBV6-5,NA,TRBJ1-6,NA,CASSPVRTNSPLHF,TGTGCCAGCAGCCCGGTTCGTACTAATTCACCCCTCCACTTT
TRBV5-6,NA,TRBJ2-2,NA,CASSLLPGRGTGELFF,TGTGCCAGCAGCTTGCTTCCGGGGAGAGGCACCGGGGAGCTGTTTTTT
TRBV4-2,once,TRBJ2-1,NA,CASSPTDQPDNEQFF,TGTGCCAGCAGCCCGACAGATCAACCAGACAATGAGCAGTTCTTC
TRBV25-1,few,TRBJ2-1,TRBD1,CATGQGYNEQFF,TGTGCCACGGGACAGGGATACAATGAGCAGTTCTTC
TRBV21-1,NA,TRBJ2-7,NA,CASSSSGTGRSSYEQYF,TGTGCCAGCAGCTCTTCAGGGACAGGGAGAAGCTCCTACGAGCAGTACTTC
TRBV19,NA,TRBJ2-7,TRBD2,CASSIDGGLSSYEQYF,TGTGCCAGTAGTATAGACGGGGGGTTGAGCTCCTACGAGCAGTACTTC
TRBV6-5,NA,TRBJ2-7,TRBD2,CASSLGGVGEQYF,TGTGCCAGCAGTCTGGGAGGGGTGGGCGAGCAGTACTTC
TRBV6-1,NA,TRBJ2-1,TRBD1,CASSVRDRAYNEQFF,TGTGCCAGCAGTGTGAGGGACAGAGCATACAATGAGCAGTTCTTC
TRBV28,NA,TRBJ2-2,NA,CASTPPGSAGELFF,TGTGCCAGCACCCCGCCGGGGTCGGCCGGGGAGCTGTTTTTT
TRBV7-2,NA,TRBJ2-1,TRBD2,CASSSPPGLAGAVNEQFF,TGTGCCAGCAGCTCTCCACCGGGACTAGCGGGGGCGGTCAATGAGCAGTTCTTC
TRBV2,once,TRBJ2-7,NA,CASTGDSYEQYF,TGTGCCAGCACGGGGGACTCCTACGAGCAGTACTTC